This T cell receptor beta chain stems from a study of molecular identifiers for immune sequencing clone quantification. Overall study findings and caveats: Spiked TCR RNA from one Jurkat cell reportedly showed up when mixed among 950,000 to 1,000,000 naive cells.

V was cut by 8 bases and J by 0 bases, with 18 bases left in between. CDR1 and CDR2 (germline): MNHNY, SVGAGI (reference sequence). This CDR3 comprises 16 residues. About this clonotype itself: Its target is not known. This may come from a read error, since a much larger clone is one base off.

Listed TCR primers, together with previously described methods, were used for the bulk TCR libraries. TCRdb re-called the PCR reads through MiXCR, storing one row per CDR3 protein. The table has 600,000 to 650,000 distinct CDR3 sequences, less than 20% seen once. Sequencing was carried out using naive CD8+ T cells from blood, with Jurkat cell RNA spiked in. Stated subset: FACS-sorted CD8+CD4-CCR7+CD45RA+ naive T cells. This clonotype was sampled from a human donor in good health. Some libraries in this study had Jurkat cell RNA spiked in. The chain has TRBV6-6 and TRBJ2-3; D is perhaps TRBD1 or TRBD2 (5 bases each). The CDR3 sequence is CASGDRADTSTDTQYF. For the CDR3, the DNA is TGTGCCAGCGGTGACAGAGCGGACACTAGCACAGATACGCAGTATTTT.